This TCR beta chain was sequenced for a study of T-cell reconstitution after alpha-beta-depleted transplantation in children. The study's findings and limits: At day 60, the high TCRbeta diversity found in some patients originated from recipient T cells and thymic progenitors that had survived. From newly produced T cells came most of the T-cell counts and diversity one year after transplant. At around two months after transplant, the alpha-beta T cells were reportedly derived from several hundred expanded clones that came from non-depleted graft cells.

Preparation of the TCRbeta library involved a method that used unique molecular identifiers. TCRdb re-called the PCR reads with MiXCR, one entry per CDR3 protein. This repertoire shows 490,000 or so distinct CDR3 sequences, 10% found once; its top ten account for around 2%. Comment on this clonotype: The antigen is undetermined.

Trimming took 8 bases from V and 4 from J, leaving 19 bases between them. Germline-derived CDR1 and CDR2 are MNHEY and SVGEGT. The CDR3 extends over 15 amino acids. The sample was PBMCs, taken before TCRalphabeta/CD19-depleted stem cell transplant. The receptor comes from a child aged 2-15 years with inherited bone marrow failure, due to receive a stem cell transplant. The chain is built from TRBV6-2 or TRBV6-3 and TRBJ2-3, with D possibly called TRBD1 or TRBD2 (5 bases each). The CDR3 protein is CASENSGSGADTQYF. Written as DNA, the CDR3 is TGTGCCAGCGAAAACTCAGGGAGTGGAGCAGATACGCAGTATTTT.